The subject of this entry is one T cell receptor beta chain. This CDR3 is 16 amino acids long. Trimming took 3 bases from V and 2 from J; bases not matched to a gene: 5. The germline CDR1 and CDR2 sequences are MNHEY and SVGEGT. Authors' analysis steps: Reference gene primer amplification gave nucleated cell count estimates. TCRdb's table, derived via immunoSEQ multiplex PCR, lists solely in-frame clones and lacks some. V and J calls and clone size are given by that table; D and trimming were obtained from the DNA. The data show roughly 290,000 clones, approximately 85% seen once. The data were obtained in a study of blood T cell repertoires in COVID-19. Before being deemed recovered, Cohort 3 donors had two negative PCRs, clearance, or symptom resolution.

The material sequenced was PBMCs or T cells enriched from blood (not recorded which). The TCR comes from a man younger than 45 who had recovered from COVID-19. This rearrangement joins TRBV6-2 or TRBV6-3 to TRBJ2-3, with 10 positions matching TRBD2. This CDR3 reads CASSYSTSGVTDTQYF. The CDR3 DNA is TGTGCCAGCAGTTATTCAACTAGCGGGGTCACAGATACGCAGTATTTT.